The 15 T cell receptor beta chains below all came from one sample that was sequenced in a study of cytomegalovirus exposure and HLA in healthy donors. The study ran its PCR with 60 Vbeta and 13 Jbeta primers. Sequenced by immunoSEQ multiplex PCR; TCRdb stores in-frame clones only, minus some. The table lists around 150,000 clones, about 85% of them singletons. Material: PBMCs. The receptors were gathered from a male donor in good health and CMV-seropositive.

This clone has just a few counts. The CDR3 is CAWSGGTSTIEQYF. DNA for the CDR3: TGTGCCTGGAGTGGAGGGACTAGCACCATCGAGCAGTACTTC. The V call is TRBV30, the J call TRBJ2-7, with 9 bases that match TRBD2. The CDR3 totals 14 residues. The V segment lost 1 base and the J segment 6 bases; nucleotides outside the gene matches: 7. CDR1 is GTSNPN, CDR2 SVGIG, per germline (reference sequence).

This chain links TRBV6-1 with TRBJ2-7; 10 nucleotides agree with TRBD1. V shed 1 base, J shed 6 bases, and the junction held 9 bases outside the gene matches. Looked up from germline, CDR1 is MNHNS and CDR2 is SASEGT. This CDR3 has 16 amino acids. The CDR3 protein is CASSEVGGQGSSEQYF. DNA for the CDR3: TGTGCCAGCAGTGAAGTGGGGGGACAGGGGAGCTCCGAGCAGTACTTC.

The chain has TRBV5-4 and TRBJ2-2, with a possible D match to TRBD2 (5 bases). Trimming pared 4 bases from V and 5 bases from J, leaving 15 bases between. This CDR3 is built from 15 residues. Per the germline V gene, CDR1 is SGHNT and CDR2 is YYREEE (reference sequence). CDR3 amino acids: CASSLPGRRTGELFF. CDR3 sequence (DNA): TGTGCCAGCAGCCTGCCGGGGAGAAGGACCGGGGAGCTGTTTTTT.

The chain couples TRBV28 to TRBJ2-1; 8 nucleotides agree with TRBD2. CDR1 is MDHEN and CDR2 is SYDVKM in the germline V gene. V gave up 5 bases and J gave up 10 bases; unmatched junction bases: 19. The CDR3 spans 17 residues. DNA of the CDR3: TGTGCCAGCAGTCGCACGAGAAGAGCGGGAGTAGACTTGGAGCAGTTCTTC. Encoded protein: CASSRTRRAGVDLEQFF.

The rearrangement uses TRBV19 and TRBJ2-2; no clear D gene. Trimming removed 7 bases from V and 6 bases from J, with 18 bases in between. CDR3 length: 15 amino acids. Germline CDR1 is LNHDA and CDR2 is SQIVND (reference sequence). The CDR3 DNA reads TGTGCCAGTACCCACCGTCCAAGCGTTTCCGGGGAGCTGTTTTTT. This sequence encodes CASTHRPSVSGELFF.

The chain is built from TRBV14 and TRBJ2-7, with D perhaps matching TRBD2 (6 bases). The CDR3 runs 13 residues. The germline V and J ends were trimmed by 8 bases and 5 bases, with 16 bases remaining between them. CDR1 and CDR2 (germline): SGHDN, FVKESK. The CDR3 loop is CASAPWGRNEQYF. In DNA, the CDR3 is TGTGCCAGCGCCCCTTGGGGGAGGAACGAGCAGTACTTC.

This clone has just a few counts. The rearrangement uses TRBV6-6 and TRBJ1-3; D might be TRBD1 (6 bases). CDR1 is MNHNY, CDR2 SVGAGI, per germline (reference sequence). The CDR3 is 15 residues long. Trimming shortened V by 2 bases and J by 3 bases, and 11 bases separated the two germline ends. DNA for the CDR3: TGTGCCAGCAGTTACGGGCAGGGGAGTGGAAACACCATATATTTT. Encoded protein: CASSYGQGSGNTIYF.

The V call is TRBV29-1, the J call TRBJ2-7; D might be TRBD1 (6 bases). Trimming pared 3 bases from V and 1 base from J, leaving 13 bases between. Per the germline V gene, CDR1 is SQVTM and CDR2 is ANQGSEA. CDR3 length: 14 residues. This CDR3 reads CSVDRGMGSYEQYF. In DNA, the CDR3 is TGCAGCGTTGATAGGGGGATGGGATCCTACGAGCAGTACTTC.

The V and J genes are TRBV6-5 and TRBJ1-5, with D possibly matching TRBD1 (6 bases). The germline gives CDR1 MNHEY, CDR2 SVGAGI. Trimming cost V 6 bases and J 5 bases, with 8 bases left between them. The CDR3 extends over 12 amino acids. The chain's CDR3 is CASRGGDQPQHF. CDR3 DNA: TGTGCCAGCAGAGGGGGGGATCAGCCCCAGCATTTT.

V usage is TRBV5-4 and J usage is TRBJ1-2, with TRBD1 matching 7 bases. The CDR3 length is 15 residues. Germline loops: CDR1 SGHNT, CDR2 YYREEE (reference sequence). Trimming at V came to 1 base and at J to 4 bases, leaving 7 bases not matched to a gene. The CDR3 sequence: CASSLTVQGPYGYTF. CDR3 DNA: TGTGCCAGCAGCTTGACTGTACAGGGGCCCTATGGCTACACCTTC.

The chain combines TRBV6-4 with TRBJ2-5; D might be TRBD2 (6 bases). This CDR3 is 15 amino acids long. Germline loops: CDR1 MRHNA, CDR2 SNTAGT. V was trimmed by 0 bases and J by 5 bases, leaving 13 bases between them. CDR3 coding DNA: TGTGCCAGCAGTGACTCGATCAACGGGGGTGAGACCCAGTACTTC. Residues: CASSDSINGGETQYF.

The chain recombines TRBV5-5 with TRBJ1-5, with TRBD1 as a possible D gene (6 bases). V was trimmed by 4 bases and J by 7 bases, leaving 15 bases between them. CDR3 length: 14 amino acids. CDR1 SGHKS and CDR2 YYEKEE come from the germline V gene (reference sequence). The CDR3 DNA follows: TGTGCCAGCAGCCCAGCAGGGGCGAGGCAGCCCCAGCATTTT. The encoded protein is CASSPAGARQPQHF.

The V call is TRBV6-4, the J call TRBJ2-2; 9 positions match TRBD1. Germline V gives CDR1 MRHNA, CDR2 SNTAGT. Losses at the gene ends were 5 bases for V and 2 bases for J; bases not matched to a gene: 3. CDR3 size: 15 residues. CDR3 DNA sequence: TGTGCCAGCAGTCGGGACAGGGCTAACACCGGGGAGCTGTTTTTT. Translating it yields CASSRDRANTGELFF.

This chain connects TRBV5-1 to TRBJ1-5, with 8 bases matching TRBD1. CDR1 and CDR2 (germline): SGHRS, YFSETQ. V gave up 4 bases and J gave up 3 bases; unmatched junction bases: 6. The CDR3 loop spans 15 amino acids. The CDR3, as DNA: TGCGCCAGCAGCACAGGACAGGGTGACAATCAGCCCCAGCATTTT. Translating it yields CASSTGQGDNQPQHF.

This clone was seen a single time. The rearrangement uses TRBV19 and TRBJ2-7; 7 positions agree with TRBD2. Per germline, CDR1 LNHDA and CDR2 SQIVND (reference sequence). This CDR3 contains 15 residues. The ends lost 6 bases at V and 0 bases at J; junction bases unmatched: 8. In DNA, the CDR3 is TGTGCCAGTAGCGACGGGGGGATGATCTCCTACGAGCAGTACTTC. This translates into CASSDGGMISYEQYF.